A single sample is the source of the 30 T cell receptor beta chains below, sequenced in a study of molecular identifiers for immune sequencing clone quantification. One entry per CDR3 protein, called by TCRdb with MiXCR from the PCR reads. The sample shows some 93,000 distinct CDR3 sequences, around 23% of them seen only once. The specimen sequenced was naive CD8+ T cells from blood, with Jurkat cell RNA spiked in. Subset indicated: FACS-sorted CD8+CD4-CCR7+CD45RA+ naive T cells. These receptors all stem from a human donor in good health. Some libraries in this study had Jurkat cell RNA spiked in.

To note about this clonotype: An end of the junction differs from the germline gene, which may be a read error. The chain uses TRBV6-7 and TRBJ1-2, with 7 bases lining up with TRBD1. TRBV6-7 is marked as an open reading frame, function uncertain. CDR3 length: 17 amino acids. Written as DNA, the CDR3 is TGTGCCAGCAGGGGAAGGAGGCAGGGGGGAGTAAACTATGCCTACACCTTC. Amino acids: CASRGRRQGGVNYAYTF.

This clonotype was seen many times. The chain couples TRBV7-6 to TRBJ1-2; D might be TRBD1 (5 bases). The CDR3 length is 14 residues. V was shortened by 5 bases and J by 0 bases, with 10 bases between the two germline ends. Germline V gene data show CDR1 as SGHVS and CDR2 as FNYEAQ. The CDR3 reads CASSPGSTNYGYTF. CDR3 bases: TGTGCCAGCAGCCCAGGGTCCACTAACTATGGCTACACCTTC. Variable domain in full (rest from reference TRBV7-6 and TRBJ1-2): GAGVSQSPRYKVTKRGQDVALRCDPISGHVSLYWYRQALGQGPEFLTYFNYEAQQDKSGLPNDRFSAERPEGSISTLTIQRTEQRDSAMYRCASSPGSTNYGYTFGSGTRLTVV.

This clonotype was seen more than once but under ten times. The CDR3 DNA is TGTGCCAGCAGCGTAGTGGGTAGCGGGTCTGAGCAGTTCTTC. Amino acids: CASSVVGSGSEQFF. This chain links TRBV9 with TRBJ2-1; 7 positions match TRBD2. The CDR3 sequence is 14 residues long. The germline gives CDR1 SGDLS, CDR2 YYNGEE. Trimming cost V 0 bases and J 9 bases; bases outside gene matches: 6.

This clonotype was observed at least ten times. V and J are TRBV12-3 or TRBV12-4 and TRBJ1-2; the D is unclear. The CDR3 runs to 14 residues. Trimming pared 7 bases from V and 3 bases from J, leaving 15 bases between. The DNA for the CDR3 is TGTGCCAGCAACCCGGATGTGTCGCACTATGGCTACACCTTC. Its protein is CASNPDVSHYGYTF.

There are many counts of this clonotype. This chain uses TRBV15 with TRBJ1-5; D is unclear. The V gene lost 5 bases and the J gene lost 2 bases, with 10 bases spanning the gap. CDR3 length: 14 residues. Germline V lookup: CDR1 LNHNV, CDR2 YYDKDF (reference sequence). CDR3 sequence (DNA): TGTGCCACCAGCGATAGGAACCGCAATCAGCCCCAGCATTTT. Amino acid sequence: CATSDRNRNQPQHF. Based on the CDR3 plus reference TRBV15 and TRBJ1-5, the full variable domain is DAMVIQNPRYQVTQFGKPVTLSCSQTLNHNVMYWYQQKSSQAPKLLFHYYDKDFNNEADTPDNFQSRRPNTSFCFLDIRSPGLGDTAMYLCATSDRNRNQPQHFGDGTRLSIL.

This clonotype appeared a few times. The CDR3 DNA reads TGCAGCGCTACGACTCCGGAGAACTATGGCTACACCTTC. It encodes CSATTPENYGYTF. The J gene is TRBJ1-2, the V gene TRBV29-1; D remains unclear. V gave up 7 bases and J gave up 2 bases, with 14 bases separating them. The CDR3 is made up of 13 amino acids. CDR1 and CDR2 from the germline V gene are SQVTM and ANQGSEA.

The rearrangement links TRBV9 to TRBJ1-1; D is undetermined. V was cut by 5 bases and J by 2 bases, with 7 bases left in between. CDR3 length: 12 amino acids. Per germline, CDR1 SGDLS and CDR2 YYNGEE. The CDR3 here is CASSSDNTEAFF. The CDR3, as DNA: TGTGCCAGCAGTTCGGACAACACTGAAGCTTTCTTT.

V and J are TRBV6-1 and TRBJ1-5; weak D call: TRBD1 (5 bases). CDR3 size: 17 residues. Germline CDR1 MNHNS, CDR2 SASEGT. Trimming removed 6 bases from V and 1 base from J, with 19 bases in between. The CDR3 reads CASSAETDRMSNQPQHF. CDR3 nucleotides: TGTGCCAGCAGCGCAGAGACAGATAGAATGAGCAATCAGCCCCAGCATTTT.

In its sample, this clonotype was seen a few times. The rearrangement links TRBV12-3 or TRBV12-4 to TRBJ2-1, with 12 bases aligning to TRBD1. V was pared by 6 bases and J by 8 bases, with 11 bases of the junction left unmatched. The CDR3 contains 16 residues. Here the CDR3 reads CASRHAPGQGADEQFF. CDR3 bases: TGTGCCAGCAGGCACGCACCGGGACAGGGGGCAGATGAGCAGTTCTTC.

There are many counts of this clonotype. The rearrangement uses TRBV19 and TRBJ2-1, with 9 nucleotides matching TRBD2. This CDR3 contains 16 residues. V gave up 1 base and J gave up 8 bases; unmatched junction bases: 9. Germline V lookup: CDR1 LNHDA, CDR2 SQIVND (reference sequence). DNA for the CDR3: TGTGCCAGTAGTATAGGAGCTAGCGGGGCCGGGGATGAGCAGTTCTTC. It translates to CASSIGASGAGDEQFF.

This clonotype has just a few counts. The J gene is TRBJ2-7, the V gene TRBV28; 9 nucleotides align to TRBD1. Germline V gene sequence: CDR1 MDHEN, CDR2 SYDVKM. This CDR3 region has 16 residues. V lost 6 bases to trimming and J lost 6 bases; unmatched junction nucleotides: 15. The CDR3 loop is CASRRRAGTGSAEQYF. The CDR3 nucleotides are TGTGCCAGCAGACGTCGCGCTGGGACAGGGAGCGCCGAGCAGTACTTC. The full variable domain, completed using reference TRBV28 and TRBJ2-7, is DVKVTQSSRYLVKRTGEKVFLECVQDMDHENMFWYRQDPGLGLRLIYFSYDVKMKEKGDIPEGYSVSREKKERFSLILESASTNQTSMYLCASRRRAGTGSAEQYFGPGTRLTVT.

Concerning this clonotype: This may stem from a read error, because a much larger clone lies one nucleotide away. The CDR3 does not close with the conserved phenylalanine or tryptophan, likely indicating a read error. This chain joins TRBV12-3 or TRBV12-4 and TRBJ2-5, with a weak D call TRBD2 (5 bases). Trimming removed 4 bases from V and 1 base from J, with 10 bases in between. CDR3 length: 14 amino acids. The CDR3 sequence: CASSWRGLQETQYL. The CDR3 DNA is TGTGCCAGCAGTTGGAGAGGACTCCAAGAGACCCAGTACCTC.

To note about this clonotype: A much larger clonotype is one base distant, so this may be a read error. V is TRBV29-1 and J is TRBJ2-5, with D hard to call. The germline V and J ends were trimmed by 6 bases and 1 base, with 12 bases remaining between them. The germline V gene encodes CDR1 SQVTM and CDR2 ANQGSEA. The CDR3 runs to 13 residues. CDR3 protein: CSVDSERQETQYF. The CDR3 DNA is TGCAGCGTAGATTCAGAACGCCAAGAGACCCAGTACTTC.

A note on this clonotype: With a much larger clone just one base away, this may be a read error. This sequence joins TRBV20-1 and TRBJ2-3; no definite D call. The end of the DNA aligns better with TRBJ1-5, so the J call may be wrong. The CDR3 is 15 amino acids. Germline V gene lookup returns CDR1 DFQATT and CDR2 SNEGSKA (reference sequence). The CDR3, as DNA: TGCAGTGCTAGACCTAGCGGGGATTACACAGATACGCAGCATTTT. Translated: CSARPSGDYTDTQHF.

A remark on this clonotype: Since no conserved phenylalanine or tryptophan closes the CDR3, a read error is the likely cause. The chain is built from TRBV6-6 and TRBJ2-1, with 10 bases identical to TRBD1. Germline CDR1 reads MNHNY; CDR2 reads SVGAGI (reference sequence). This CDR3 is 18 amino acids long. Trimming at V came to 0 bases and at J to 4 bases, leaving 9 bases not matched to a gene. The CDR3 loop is CASSYSIRRDRGYNEQFL. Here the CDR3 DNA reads TGTGCCAGCAGTTACTCCATAAGGCGGGACAGGGGATACAATGAGCAGTTCTTA.

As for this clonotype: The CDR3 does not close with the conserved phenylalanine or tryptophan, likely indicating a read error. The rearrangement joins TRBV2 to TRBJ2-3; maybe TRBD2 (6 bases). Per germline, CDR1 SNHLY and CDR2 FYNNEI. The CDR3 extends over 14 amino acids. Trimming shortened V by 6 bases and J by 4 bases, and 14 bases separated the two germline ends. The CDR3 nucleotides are TGTGCCAGCAGCCGCGGGGCGCCCCCAGATACGCAGTATCCT. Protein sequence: CASSRGAPPDTQYP.

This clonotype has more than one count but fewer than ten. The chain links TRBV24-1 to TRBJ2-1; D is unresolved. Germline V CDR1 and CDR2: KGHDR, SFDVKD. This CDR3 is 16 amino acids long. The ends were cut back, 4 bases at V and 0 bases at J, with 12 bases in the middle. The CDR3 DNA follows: TGTGCCACCAGTGACCCCGCAGGCTACTCCTACAATGAGCAGTTCTTC. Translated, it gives CATSDPAGYSYNEQFF.

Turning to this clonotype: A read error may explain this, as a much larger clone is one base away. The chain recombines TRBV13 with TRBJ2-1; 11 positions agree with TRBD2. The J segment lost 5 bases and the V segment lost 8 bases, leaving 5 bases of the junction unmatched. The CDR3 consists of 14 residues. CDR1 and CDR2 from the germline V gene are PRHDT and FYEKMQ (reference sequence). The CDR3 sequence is CASDRLAGNNEQFF. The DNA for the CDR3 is TGTGCCAGCGACAGACTAGCGGGGAACAATGAGCAGTTCTTC.

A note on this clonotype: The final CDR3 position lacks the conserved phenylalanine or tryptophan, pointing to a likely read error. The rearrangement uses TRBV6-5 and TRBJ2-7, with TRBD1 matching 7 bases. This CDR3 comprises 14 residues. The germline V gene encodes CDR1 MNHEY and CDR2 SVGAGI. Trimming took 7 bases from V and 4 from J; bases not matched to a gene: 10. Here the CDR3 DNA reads TGTGCCAGCACCCAATCTGTGACAGGGTACGAGCAGTACCTC. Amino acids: CASTQSVTGYEQYL.

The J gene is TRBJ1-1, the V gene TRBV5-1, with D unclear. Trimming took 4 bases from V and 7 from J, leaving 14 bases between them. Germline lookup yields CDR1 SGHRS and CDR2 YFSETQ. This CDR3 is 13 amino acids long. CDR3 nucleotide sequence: TGCGCCAGCAGCACGGGCGGACGGATTGAAGCTTTCTTT. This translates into CASSTGGRIEAFF.

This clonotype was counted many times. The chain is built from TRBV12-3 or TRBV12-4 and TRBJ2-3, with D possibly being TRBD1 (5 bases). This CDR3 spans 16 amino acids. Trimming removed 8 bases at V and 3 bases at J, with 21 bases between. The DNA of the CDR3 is TGTGCCAGCTCCTTAGGCCTAGGGGCAGAAACAGATACGCAGTATTTT. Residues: CASSLGLGAETDTQYF.

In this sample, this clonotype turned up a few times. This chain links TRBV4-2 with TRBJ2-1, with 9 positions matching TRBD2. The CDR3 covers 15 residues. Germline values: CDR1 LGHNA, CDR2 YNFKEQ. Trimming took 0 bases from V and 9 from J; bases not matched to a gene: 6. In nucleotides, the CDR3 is TGTGCCAGCAGCCAAGAGGTAGCGGGAGCGGTTGAGCAGTTCTTC. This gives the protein CASSQEVAGAVEQFF.

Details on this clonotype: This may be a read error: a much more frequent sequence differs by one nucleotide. The CDR3 sequence: CASSEGGGSGSTIYF. CDR3 nucleotides: TGTGCCAGCAGTGAAGGAGGTGGCTCTGGAAGCACCATATATTTT. The V and J genes are TRBV9 and TRBJ1-3; D is undetermined. Per the germline V gene, CDR1 is SGDLS and CDR2 is YYNGEE. This CDR3 spans 15 amino acids.

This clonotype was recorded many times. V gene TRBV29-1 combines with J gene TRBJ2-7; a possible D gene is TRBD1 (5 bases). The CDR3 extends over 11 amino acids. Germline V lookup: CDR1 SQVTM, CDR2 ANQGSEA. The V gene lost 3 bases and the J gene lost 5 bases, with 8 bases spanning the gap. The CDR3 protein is CSVESRDEQYF. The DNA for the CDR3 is TGCAGCGTTGAGTCCAGGGACGAGCAGTACTTC.

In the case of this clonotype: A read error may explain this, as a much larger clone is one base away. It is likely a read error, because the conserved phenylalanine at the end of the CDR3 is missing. The CDR3 here is CASSEITGEGYEQYS. DNA of the CDR3: TGTGCCAGCAGTGAAATAACAGGGGAGGGCTACGAGCAGTACTCC. The rearrangement uses TRBV25-1 and TRBJ2-7, with D possibly being TRBD1 or TRBD2 (7 bases each). Per the germline V gene, CDR1 is MGHDK and CDR2 is SYGVNS. V lost 2 bases and J 3 bases, leaving 14 bases between the germline ends. The CDR3 is 15 amino acids.

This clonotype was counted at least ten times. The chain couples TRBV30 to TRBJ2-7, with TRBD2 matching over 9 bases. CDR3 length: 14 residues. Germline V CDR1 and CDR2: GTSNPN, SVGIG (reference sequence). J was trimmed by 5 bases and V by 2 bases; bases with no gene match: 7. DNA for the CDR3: TGTGCCTGGAGTTCCCTAGCGGGAAACGACGAGCAGTACTTC. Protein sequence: CAWSSLAGNDEQYF.

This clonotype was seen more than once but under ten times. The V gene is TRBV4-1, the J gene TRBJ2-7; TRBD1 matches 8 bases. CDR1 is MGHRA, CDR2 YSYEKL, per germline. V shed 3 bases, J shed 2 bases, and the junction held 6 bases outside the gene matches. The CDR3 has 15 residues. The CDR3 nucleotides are TGCGCCAGCAGCCACTCCGGGACAGGTGCCTACGAGCAGTACTTC. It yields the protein CASSHSGTGAYEQYF.

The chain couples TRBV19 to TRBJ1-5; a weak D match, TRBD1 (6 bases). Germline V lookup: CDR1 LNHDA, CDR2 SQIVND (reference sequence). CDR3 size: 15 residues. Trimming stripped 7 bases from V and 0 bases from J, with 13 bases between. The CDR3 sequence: CASNLGQYSNQPQHF. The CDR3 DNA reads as TGTGCCAGTAACCTAGGACAGTATAGCAATCAGCCCCAGCATTTT.

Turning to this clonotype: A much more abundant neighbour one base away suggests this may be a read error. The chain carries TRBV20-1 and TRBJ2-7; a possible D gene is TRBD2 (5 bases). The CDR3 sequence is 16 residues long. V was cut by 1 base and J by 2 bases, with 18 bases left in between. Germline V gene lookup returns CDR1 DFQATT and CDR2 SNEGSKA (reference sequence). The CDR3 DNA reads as TGCAGTGCTAGAGTTCCCTACGGGGTTTCAACCTACGAGCAGTACTTC. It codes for CSARVPYGVSTYEQYF.

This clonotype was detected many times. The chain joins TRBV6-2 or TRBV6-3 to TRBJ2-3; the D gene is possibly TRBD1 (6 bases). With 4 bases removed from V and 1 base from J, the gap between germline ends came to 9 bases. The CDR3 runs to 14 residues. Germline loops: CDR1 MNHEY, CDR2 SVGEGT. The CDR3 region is CASSLRQGTDTQYF. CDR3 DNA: TGTGCCAGCAGTTTACGACAGGGCACAGATACGCAGTATTTT.